The T cell receptor (beta chain) described here comes from a study of post-analysis software for immune sequencing data. CDR1 SGHNT and CDR2 YENEEA come from the germline V gene. The CDR3 runs to 15 residues. The V end was cut by 3 bases, the J end by 6 bases, with 15 bases between. In regard to this clonotype: What it binds is not known.

Unique-molecular-identifier-tagged TCR beta cDNA libraries were used. Each CDR3 protein gets one entry after TCRdb re-called the PCR reads with MiXCR. Seen here are roughly 800,000 distinct CDR3 sequences, roughly 27% observed once, and the top ten hold roughly 0.54%. Whole-study findings and limits: Patients showed TRBV5-6, TRBV5-1 and TRBV20-1 among five TRBV segments more frequent than in controls.

The source of this sequence is a girl under 18 with multiple sclerosis. V and J are TRBV11-3 and TRBJ2-1; possibly TRBD2 for D (6 bases). The sample was blood. CDR3 sequence: CASSFGPGAGNEQFF. The CDR3 DNA sequence: TGTGCCAGCAGCTTTGGGCCGGGAGCTGGCAATGAGCAGTTCTTC.